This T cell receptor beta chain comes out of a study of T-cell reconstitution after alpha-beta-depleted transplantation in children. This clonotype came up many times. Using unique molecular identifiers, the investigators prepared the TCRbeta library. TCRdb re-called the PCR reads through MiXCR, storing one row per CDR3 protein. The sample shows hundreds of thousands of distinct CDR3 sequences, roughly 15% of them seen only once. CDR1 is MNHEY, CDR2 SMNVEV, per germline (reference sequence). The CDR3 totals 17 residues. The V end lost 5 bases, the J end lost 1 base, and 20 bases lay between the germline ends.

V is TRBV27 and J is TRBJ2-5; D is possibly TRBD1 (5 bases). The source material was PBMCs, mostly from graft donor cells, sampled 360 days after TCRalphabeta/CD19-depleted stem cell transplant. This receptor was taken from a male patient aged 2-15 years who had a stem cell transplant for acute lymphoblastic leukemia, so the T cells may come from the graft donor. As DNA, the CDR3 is TGTGCCAGCAGTCCACTCCCCGCCCCAGGGTTCCAAGAGACCCAGTACTTC. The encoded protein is CASSPLPAPGFQETQYF.